The present TCR beta chain was sequenced within a study of beta chain features in type 1 diabetes. The sequenced template was cDNA made from the entire isolated RNA. The repertoire was sequenced with immunoSEQ multiplex PCR; TCRdb's copy has only in-frame clones and lacks some. The table includes 200,000 to 250,000 clones, 25% to 35% detected once. This clone was detected a few times. Its antigen is still unknown. Study-wide findings and caveats: cDNA-based reads could over-represent cells with high TCR expression. Compared to healthy donors, patients appeared to have naive, central memory and Treg TCRB repertoires that were more alike. Possible PCR preference for shorter templates applied equally to patients and controls.

Via CD45RO/CCR7/CD25/CD127/CD95/CD27, cells of the CD4+ naive, central memory, regulatory and stem cell-like memory subsets were sorted. This CDR3 is 14 amino acids long. Trimming cost V 4 bases and J 1 base; bases outside gene matches: 3. Per germline, CDR1 SGHRS and CDR2 YFSETQ. The V gene is TRBV5-1, the J gene TRBJ2-3; 7 positions agree with TRBD1. This TCR was sampled from a man aged 25 to 40 in good health. Sequencing input: central memory CD4+ T cells from blood. CDR3 protein: CASSRGQGTDTQYF. CDR3 DNA: TGCGCCAGCAGCCGCGGACAGGGCACAGATACGCAGTATTTT.